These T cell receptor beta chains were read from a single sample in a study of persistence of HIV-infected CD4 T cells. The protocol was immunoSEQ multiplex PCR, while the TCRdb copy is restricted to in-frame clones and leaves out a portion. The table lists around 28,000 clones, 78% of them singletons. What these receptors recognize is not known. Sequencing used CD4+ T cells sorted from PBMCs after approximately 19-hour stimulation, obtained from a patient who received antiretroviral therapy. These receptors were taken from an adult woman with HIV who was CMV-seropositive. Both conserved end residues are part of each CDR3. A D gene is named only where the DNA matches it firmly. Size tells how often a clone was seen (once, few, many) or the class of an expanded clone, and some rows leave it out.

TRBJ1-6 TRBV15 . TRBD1 TGTGCCACCAGCACAGGGACAGAAAATTCACCCCTCCACTTT CATSTGTENSPLHF
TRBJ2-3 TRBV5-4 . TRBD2 TGTGCCAGCACTCTTTATCTAGCGGGGGACACAGATACGCAGTATTTT CASTLYLAGDTDTQYF
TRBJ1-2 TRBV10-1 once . TGCGCCAGCACCAGCGGGGGTTCCGACGGCTACACCTTC CASTSGGSDGYTF
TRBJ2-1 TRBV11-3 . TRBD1 TGTGCCAGCAGCGCCGGGACAGGGGGCAATGAGCAGTTCTTC CASSAGTGGNEQFF
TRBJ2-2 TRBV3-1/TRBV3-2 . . TGTGCCAGCAGCCAAGAAGGGGGAGGTAGCTATTCCCATCATTCCGGGGAGCTGTTTTTT CASSQEGGGSYSHHSGELFF
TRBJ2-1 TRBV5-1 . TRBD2 TGCGCCAGCAGCTTGATGACTAGCGGTTCCCACAATGAGCAGTTCTTC CASSLMTSGSHNEQFF
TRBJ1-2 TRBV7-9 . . TGTGCCAGCAGCTTAGAGGCTAACTATGGCTACACCTTC CASSLEANYGYTF
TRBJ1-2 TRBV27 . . TGTGCCAGCAGTTTCCGGGGCCGAGAGGGCTACACCTTC CASSFRGREGYTF
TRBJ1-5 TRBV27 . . TGTGCCAGCAGTTTATCGGGGGTCGGATGGGCCCAGCATTTT CASSLSGVGWAQHF
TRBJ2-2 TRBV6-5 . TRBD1 TGTGCCAGCAGACCCGGGACAGGGGTTACCGGGGAGCTGTTTTTT CASRPGTGVTGELFF
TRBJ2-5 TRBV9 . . TGTGCCAGCAGCGTAGGGGTAGGGCAAGAGACCCAGTACTTC CASSVGVGQETQYF
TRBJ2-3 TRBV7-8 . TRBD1 TGTGCCAGCAGCTCAACGGGACAGTTCACAGATACGCAGTATTTT CASSSTGQFTDTQYF
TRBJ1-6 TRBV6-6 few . TGTGCCAGCACCCAGAGGACCCGGAATAATTCACCCCTCCACTTT CASTQRTRNNSPLHF
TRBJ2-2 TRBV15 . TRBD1 TGTGCCACCAGCAGAGATAACAGGGGGCTCACCGGGGAGCTGTTTTTT CATSRDNRGLTGELFF
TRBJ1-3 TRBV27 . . TGTGCCAGCAGGCCCGGAAACACCATATATTTT CASRPGNTIYF